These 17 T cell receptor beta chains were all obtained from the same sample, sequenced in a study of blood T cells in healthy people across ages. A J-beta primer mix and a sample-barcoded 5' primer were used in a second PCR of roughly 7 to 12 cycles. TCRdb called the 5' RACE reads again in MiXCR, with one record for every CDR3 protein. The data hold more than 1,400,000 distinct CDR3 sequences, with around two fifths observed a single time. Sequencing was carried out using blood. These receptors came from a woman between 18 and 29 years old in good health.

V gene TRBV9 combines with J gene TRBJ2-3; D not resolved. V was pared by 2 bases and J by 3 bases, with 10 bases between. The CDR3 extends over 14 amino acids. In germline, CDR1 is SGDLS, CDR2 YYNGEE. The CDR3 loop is CASSVSSLTDTQYF. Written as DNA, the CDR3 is TGTGCCAGCAGCGTGTCCAGCTTAACAGATACGCAGTATTTT.

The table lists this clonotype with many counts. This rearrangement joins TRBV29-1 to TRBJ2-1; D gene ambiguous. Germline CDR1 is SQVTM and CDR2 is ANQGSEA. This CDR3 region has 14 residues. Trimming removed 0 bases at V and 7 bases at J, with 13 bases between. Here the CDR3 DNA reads TGCAGCGTTGAAGATCCGGCGGTGGCGAATGAGCAGTTCTTC. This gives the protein CSVEDPAVANEQFF.

This chain's CDR3 is CASSSRSSGKDTQYF. The DNA for the CDR3 is TGTGCCAGCAGCTCCCGGTCTAGCGGGAAAGATACGCAGTATTTT. The chain recombines TRBV11-2 with TRBJ2-3, with 9 nucleotides matching TRBD2. CDR1 and CDR2 from the germline V gene are SGHAT and FQNNGV. After removal of 4 bases from V and 5 bases from J, the junction contained 7 bases not matched to a gene. The CDR3 totals 15 residues.

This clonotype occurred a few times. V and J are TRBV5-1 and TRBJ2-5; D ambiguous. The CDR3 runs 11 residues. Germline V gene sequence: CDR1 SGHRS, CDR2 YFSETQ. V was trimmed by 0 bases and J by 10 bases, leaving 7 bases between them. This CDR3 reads CASSLGWIQYF. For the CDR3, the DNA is TGCGCCAGCAGCTTGGGCTGGATCCAGTACTTC.

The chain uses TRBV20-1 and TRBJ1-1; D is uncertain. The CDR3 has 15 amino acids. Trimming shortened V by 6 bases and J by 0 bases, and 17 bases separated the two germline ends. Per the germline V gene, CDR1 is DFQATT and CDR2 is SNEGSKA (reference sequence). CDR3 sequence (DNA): TGCAGTGCCCCCCCCCGACGGGCTTTGAACACTGAAGCTTTCTTT. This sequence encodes CSAPPRRALNTEAFF.

CDR3 loop: CASSLLGGGAVTGELFF. The DNA of the CDR3 is TGTGCCAGCAGCTTATTAGGGGGCGGGGCCGTTACCGGGGAGCTGTTTTTT. V usage is TRBV7-2 and J usage is TRBJ2-2, with a weak D call TRBD1 (7 bases). This CDR3 spans 17 amino acids. Trimming cost V 2 bases and J 5 bases, with 18 bases left between them. The germline CDR1 and CDR2 sequences are SGHTA and FQGNSA.

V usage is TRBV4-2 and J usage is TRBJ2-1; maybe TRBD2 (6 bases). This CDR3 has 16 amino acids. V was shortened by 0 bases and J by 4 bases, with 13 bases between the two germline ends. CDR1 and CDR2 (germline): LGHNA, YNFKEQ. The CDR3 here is CASSQEPAGRYNEQFF. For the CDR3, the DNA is TGTGCCAGCAGCCAAGAGCCAGCGGGTCGGTACAATGAGCAGTTCTTC.

The CDR3 DNA is TGTGCCAGCAGCCCCCCTCCGGGCAGGGAAGCAACTAATGAAAAACTGTTTTTT. This codes for CASSPPPGREATNEKLFF. The gene calls are TRBV11-1 and TRBJ1-4, with a tentative D call TRBD1 (5 bases). The CDR3 covers 18 residues. With 5 bases removed from V and 0 bases from J, the gap between germline ends came to 19 bases. Germline V gene data show CDR1 as SGHAT and CDR2 as FQDESV (reference sequence).

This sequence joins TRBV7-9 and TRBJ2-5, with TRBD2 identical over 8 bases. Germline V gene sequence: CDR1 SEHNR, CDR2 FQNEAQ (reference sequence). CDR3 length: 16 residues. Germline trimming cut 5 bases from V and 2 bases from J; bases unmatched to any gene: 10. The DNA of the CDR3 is TGTGCCAGCAGCATTCGGGGGGGCGGGACGCAAGAGACCCAGTACTTC. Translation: CASSIRGGGTQETQYF. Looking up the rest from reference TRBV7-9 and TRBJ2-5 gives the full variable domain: DTGVSQNPRHKITKRGQNVTFRCDPISEHNRLYWYRQTLGQGPEFLTYFQNEAQLEKSRLLSDRFSAERPKGSFSTLEIQRTEQGDSAMYLCASSIRGGGTQETQYFGPGTRLLVL.

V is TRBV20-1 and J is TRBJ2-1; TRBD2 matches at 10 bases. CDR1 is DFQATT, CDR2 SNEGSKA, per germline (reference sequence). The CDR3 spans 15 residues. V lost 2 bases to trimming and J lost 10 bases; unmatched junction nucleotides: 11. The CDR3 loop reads CSARQSGRALWEQFF. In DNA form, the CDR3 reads TGCAGTGCTAGACAGAGCGGGAGGGCCCTTTGGGAGCAGTTCTTC.

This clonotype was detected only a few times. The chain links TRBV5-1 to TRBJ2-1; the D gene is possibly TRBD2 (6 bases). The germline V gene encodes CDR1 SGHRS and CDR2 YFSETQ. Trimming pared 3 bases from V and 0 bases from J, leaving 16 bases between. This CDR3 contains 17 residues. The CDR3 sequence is CASSWLPSDSSYNEQFF. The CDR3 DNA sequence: TGCGCCAGCAGCTGGCTCCCTAGCGACAGCTCCTACAATGAGCAGTTCTTC.

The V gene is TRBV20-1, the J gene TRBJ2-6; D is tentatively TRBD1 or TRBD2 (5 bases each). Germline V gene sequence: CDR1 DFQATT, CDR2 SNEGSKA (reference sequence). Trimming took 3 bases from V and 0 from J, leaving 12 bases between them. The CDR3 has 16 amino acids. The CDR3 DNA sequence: TGCAGTGCTAGCTCGGGGCCCCCCTCTGGGGCCAACGTCCTGACTTTC. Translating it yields CSASSGPPSGANVLTF.

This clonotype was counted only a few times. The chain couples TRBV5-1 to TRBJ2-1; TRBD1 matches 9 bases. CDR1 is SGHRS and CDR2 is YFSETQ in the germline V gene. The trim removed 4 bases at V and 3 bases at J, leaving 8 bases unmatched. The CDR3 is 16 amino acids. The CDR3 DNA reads TGCGCCAGCAGCGGGGGACAGGGTACGGTCTACAATGAGCAGTTCTTC. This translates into CASSGGQGTVYNEQFF. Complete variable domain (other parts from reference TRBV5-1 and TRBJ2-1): KAGVTQTPRYLIKTRGQQVTLSCSPISGHRSVSWYQQTPGQGLQFLFEYFSETQRNKGNFPGRFSGRQFSNSRSEMNVSTLELGDSALYLCASSGGQGTVYNEQFFGPGTRLTVL.

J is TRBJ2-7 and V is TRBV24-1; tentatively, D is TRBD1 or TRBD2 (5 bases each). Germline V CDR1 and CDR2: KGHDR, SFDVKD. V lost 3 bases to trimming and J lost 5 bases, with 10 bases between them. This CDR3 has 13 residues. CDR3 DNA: TGTGCCACCAGTGATATTGGGACGGACGAGCAGTACTTC. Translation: CATSDIGTDEQYF.

The CDR3 region is CSLSRGETQYF. The CDR3 bases are TGCTCCCTGAGCAGGGGAGAGACCCAGTACTTC. V gene TRBV20-1 combines with J gene TRBJ2-7, with D maybe TRBD1 (6 bases). TRBJ2-5 matches the DNA end more closely, so the J call is doubtful. This CDR3 spans 11 amino acids. Germline-derived CDR1 and CDR2 are DFQATT and SNEGSKA (reference sequence).

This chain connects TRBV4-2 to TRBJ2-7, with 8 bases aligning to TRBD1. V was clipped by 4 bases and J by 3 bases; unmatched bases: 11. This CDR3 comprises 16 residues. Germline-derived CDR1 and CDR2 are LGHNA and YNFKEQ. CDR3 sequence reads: CASSPSGTGDYYEQYF. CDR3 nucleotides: TGTGCCAGCAGCCCCTCCGGGACAGGTGATTACTACGAGCAGTACTTC.

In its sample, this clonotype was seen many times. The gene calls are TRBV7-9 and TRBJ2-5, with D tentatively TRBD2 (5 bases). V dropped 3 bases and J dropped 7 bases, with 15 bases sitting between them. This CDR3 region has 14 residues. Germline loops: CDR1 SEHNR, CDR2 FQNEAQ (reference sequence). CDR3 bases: TGTGCCAGCAGCTTGGGCGCTACCCGGGGGACCCAGTACTTC. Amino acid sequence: CASSLGATRGTQYF.